What follows describes a single TCR beta chain. What it binds is not known. The hyperthyroidism was newly diagnosed and had lasted under 2 months; the patients were aged 18 to 65. This entry comes from a study of T cells in Graves' hyperthyroidism and ophthalmopathy. It was RNA transcripts that yielded the amplified TCR beta CDR3 regions. First-round RT-PCR with HTBI primers amplified the TCR CDR3 region. Each CDR3 protein is one row after TCRdb ran MiXCR on the multiplex PCR reads. The data hold fewer than 900,000 distinct CDR3 sequences, with about 17% observed a single time. Germline V gives CDR1 SGHRS, CDR2 YFSETQ. Trimming left V 3 bases short and J 7 bases short, with 10 bases between. CDR3 size: 13 residues. Regarding the study as a whole: Stable hyperthyroidism and ophthalmopathy were separated using 13 V-J signatures. Ophthalmopathy was predicted by the model a median of approximately six months ahead of onset.

The source material was blood. This TCR was sampled from a woman aged 45-60 years with Graves' hyperthyroidism that later progressed to Graves' ophthalmopathy. The chain uses TRBV5-1 and TRBJ2-2; either TRBD1 or TRBD2 may supply D (6 bases each). The CDR3 bases are TGCGCCAGCAGCTGGAGGGGGAGCGGGGAGCTGTTTTTT. Translating gives CASSWRGSGELFF.